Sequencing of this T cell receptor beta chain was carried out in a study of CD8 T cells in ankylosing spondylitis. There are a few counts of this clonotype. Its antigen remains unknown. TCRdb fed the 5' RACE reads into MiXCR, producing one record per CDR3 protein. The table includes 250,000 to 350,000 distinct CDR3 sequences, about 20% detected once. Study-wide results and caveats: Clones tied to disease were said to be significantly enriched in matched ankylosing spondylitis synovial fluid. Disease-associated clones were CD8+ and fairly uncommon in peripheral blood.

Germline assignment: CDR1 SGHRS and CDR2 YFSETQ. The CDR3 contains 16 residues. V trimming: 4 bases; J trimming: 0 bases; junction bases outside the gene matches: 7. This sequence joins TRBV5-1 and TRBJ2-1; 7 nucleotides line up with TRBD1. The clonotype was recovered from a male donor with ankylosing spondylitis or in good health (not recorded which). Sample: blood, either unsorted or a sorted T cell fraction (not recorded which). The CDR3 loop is CASSQGVGRSYNEQFF. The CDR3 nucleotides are TGCGCCAGCAGCCAGGGGGTGGGACGCTCCTACAATGAGCAGTTCTTC.